This TCR beta chain was recorded in a study of T cell responses to AZD1222 COVID-19 vaccine. Study background: It was second doses at about 4 or about 12 weeks that were pooled. The study, taken as a whole, reports: Rises in breadth and depth of Spike-specific TCRs came after two AZD1222 doses. Repertoire sampling occurred only after the peak T cell response. At baseline, seropositivity was found in only a handful of AZD1222 recipients.

Sequencing used immunoSEQ multiplex PCR; TCRdb keeps in-frame clones, though not all of them. The sample has 130,000 to 150,000 clones; about 91% are singletons. CDR1 SGHDT and CDR2 YYEEEE come from the germline V gene. There are 15 residues in the CDR3. Trimming removed 6 bases from V and 8 bases from J; junction bases left unmatched: 10. As regards this clone: Antigen specificity is unknown.

The V and J genes are TRBV5-6 and TRBJ1-4; 10 positions match TRBD1. The material sequenced was peripheral blood, taken on day 0 of AZD1222 vaccination. The receptor was isolated from an adult in good health. CDR3 bases: TGTGCCAGCACCAAGGGACAGGGGATAGAGGAAAAACTGTTTTTT. As protein: CASTKGQGIEEKLFF. Full variable domain (remainder filled in from reference TRBV5-6 and TRBJ1-4): DAGVTQSPTHLIKTRGQQVTLRCSPKSGHDTVSWYQQALGQGPQFIFQYYEEEERQRGNFPDRFSGHQFPNYSSELNVNALLLGDSALYLCASTKGQGIEEKLFFGSGTQLSVL.